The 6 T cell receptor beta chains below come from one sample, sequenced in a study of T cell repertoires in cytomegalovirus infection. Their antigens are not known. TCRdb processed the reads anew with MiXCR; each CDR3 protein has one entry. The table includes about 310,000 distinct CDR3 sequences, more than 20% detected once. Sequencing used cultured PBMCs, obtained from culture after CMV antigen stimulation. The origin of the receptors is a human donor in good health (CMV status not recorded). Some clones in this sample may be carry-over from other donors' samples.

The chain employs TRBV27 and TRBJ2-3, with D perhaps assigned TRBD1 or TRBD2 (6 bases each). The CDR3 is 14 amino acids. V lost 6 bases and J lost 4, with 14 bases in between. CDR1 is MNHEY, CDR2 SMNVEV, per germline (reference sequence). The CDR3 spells CASSRRGLADTQYF. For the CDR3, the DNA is TGTGCCAGCAGCCGCCGGGGGCTAGCAGATACGCAGTATTTT.

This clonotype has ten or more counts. The CDR3 sequence is CASSDIPSGNYNEQFF. In DNA form, the CDR3 reads TGTGCCAGCAGTGATATTCCTAGCGGCAACTACAATGAGCAGTTCTTC. This chain uses TRBV2 with TRBJ2-1; 7 positions agree with TRBD2. V shed 3 bases and J 3 bases; nucleotides not matched to a gene: 8. The germline CDR1 and CDR2 sequences are SNHLY and FYNNEI. CDR3 length: 16 amino acids.

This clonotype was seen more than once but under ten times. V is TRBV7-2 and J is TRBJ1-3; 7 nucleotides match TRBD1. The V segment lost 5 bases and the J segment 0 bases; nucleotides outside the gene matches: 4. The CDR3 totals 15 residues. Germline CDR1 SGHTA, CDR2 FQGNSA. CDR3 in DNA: TGTGCCAGCAGCATCGGGACAGTCTCTGGAAACACCATATATTTT. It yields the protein CASSIGTVSGNTIYF. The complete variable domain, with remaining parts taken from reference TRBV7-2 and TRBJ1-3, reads GAGVSQSPSNKVTEKGKDVELRCDPISGHTALYWYRQSLGQGLEFLIYFQGNSAPDKSGLPSDRFSAERTGGSVSTLTIQRTQQEDSAVYLCASSIGTVSGNTIYFGEGSWLTVV.

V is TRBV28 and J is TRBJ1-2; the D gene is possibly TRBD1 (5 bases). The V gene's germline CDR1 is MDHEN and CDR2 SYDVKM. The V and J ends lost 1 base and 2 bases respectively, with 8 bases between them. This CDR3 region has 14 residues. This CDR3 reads CASSLLGPNYGYTF. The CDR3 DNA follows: TGTGCCAGCAGTTTATTGGGACCCAACTATGGCTACACCTTC.

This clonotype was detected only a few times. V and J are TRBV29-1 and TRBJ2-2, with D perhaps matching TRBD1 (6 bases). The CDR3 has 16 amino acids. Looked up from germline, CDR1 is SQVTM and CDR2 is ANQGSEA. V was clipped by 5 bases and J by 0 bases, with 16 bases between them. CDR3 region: CSVRSIQGSNTGELFF. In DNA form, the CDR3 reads TGCAGCGTTAGGTCTATACAGGGTTCGAACACCGGGGAGCTGTTTTTT.

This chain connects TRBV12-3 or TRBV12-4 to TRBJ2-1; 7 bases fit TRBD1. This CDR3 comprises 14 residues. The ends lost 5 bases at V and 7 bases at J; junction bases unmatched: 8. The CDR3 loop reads CASSEDRSWNEQFF. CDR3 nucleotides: TGTGCCAGCAGTGAGGACAGGTCTTGGAATGAGCAGTTCTTC.